The 25 T cell receptor beta chains below were found in one sample sequenced in a study of blood T cell repertoires in COVID-19. TCRdb's copy holds only in-frame clones and misses some; the assay was immunoSEQ multiplex PCR. The repertoire holds about 140,000 clones, about 86% seen once, with roughly 4% in the top ten. The sample consisted of peripheral blood. Receptors were obtained from a woman aged 40 to 49 with acute or convalescent COVID-19.

The rearrangement links TRBV7-2 to TRBJ2-5; 9 positions match TRBD2. CDR3 size: 17 residues. In germline, CDR1 is SGHTA, CDR2 FQGNSA. V shed 0 bases and J 6 bases; nucleotides not matched to a gene: 11. The CDR3 DNA reads TGTGCCAGCAGCTTAGCGTTAGCGGGAGTCCTCAAGCAGACCCAGTACTTC. Translated: CASSLALAGVLKQTQYF.

The V call is TRBV14, the J call TRBJ2-3; 7 bases map to TRBD2. Trimming at V came to 1 base and at J to 4 bases, leaving 17 bases not matched to a gene. The CDR3 is 19 residues long. The germline CDR1 and CDR2 sequences are SGHDN and FVKESK. The CDR3 is CASSQGGYVHGRNADTQYF. The DNA of the CDR3 is TGTGCCAGCAGCCAAGGGGGGTACGTTCACGGGAGGAACGCAGATACGCAGTATTTT.

This chain connects TRBV4-3 to TRBJ1-1, with D possibly matching TRBD1 (5 bases). Trimming took off 4 bases at V and 5 bases at J, with 14 bases between the two ends. The CDR3 sequence is 14 residues long. Germline loops: CDR1 LGHNA, CDR2 YSLEER. The CDR3 reads CASSLSLTVTEAFF. CDR3 sequence (DNA): TGCGCCAGCAGCCTTAGCCTGACAGTGACTGAAGCTTTCTTT.

CDR3 bases: TGTGCCAGCAGCTTAGCGCGGGGGTTCGGCAATCAGCCCCAGCATTTT. As protein: CASSLARGFGNQPQHF. The chain links TRBV7-8 to TRBJ1-5; a weak D match, TRBD1 (5 bases). Germline CDR1 SGHVS, CDR2 FQNEAQ. The CDR3 contains 16 residues. The V and J ends lost 0 bases and 2 bases respectively, with 11 bases between them.

A note on this clone: The sample contains more than one DNA sequence encoding this CDR3. This chain connects TRBV30 to TRBJ1-1; maybe TRBD1 (5 bases). From germline, CDR1 is GTSNPN and CDR2 SVGIG (reference sequence). V lost 0 bases and J 3 bases, leaving 8 bases between the germline ends. The CDR3 covers 13 residues. CDR3 sequence reads: CAWSVREDTEAFF. The CDR3 DNA sequence: TGTGCCTGGAGTGTCAGGGAGGACACTGAAGCTTTCTTT.

The gene calls are TRBV7-6 and TRBJ1-1; TRBD1 might be the D (6 bases). The V end lost 4 bases, the J end lost 5 bases, and 14 bases lay between the germline ends. The CDR3 runs to 14 residues. Germline CDR1 is SGHVS and CDR2 is FNYEAQ. As DNA, the CDR3 is TGTGCCAGCAGCTCCACAGGGCTGGGGACTGAAGCTTTCTTT. It yields the protein CASSSTGLGTEAFF.

The chain couples TRBV5-5 to TRBJ2-2; a possible D gene is TRBD1 (6 bases). CDR1 is SGHKS and CDR2 is YYEKEE in the germline V gene (reference sequence). The CDR3 totals 14 residues. Trimming removed 4 bases from V and 5 bases from J, with 12 bases in between. In DNA, the CDR3 is TGTGCCAGCAGCACCCAACAGGGTACCGGGGAGCTGTTTTTT. This translates into CASSTQQGTGELFF.

The CDR3 region is CAWDISGNTIYF. CDR3 nucleotides: TGTGCCTGGGACATCTCTGGAAACACCATATATTTT. This chain links TRBV30 with TRBJ1-3, with no clear D. The CDR3 has 12 residues. Trimming took off 5 bases at V and 0 bases at J, with 5 bases between the two ends. Germline-derived CDR1 and CDR2 are GTSNPN and SVGIG (reference sequence).

V gene TRBV10-3 combines with J gene TRBJ1-1; D gene uncertain. The germline V gene has CDR1 ENHRY and CDR2 SYGVKD. The CDR3 spans 14 residues. Trimming stripped 6 bases from V and 12 bases from J, with 23 bases between. The CDR3 bases are TGTGCCATCAGGGAGGACCTGGCGGGAAGTGGAACTTTCTTT. Protein sequence: CAIREDLAGSGTFF.

The V call is TRBV3-1 (or the pseudogene TRBV3-2), the J call TRBJ1-6, with D possibly being TRBD1 (5 bases). Trimming removed 7 bases from V and 6 bases from J, with 16 bases in between. The CDR3 is 15 amino acids. Germline CDR1 and CDR2: LGHDT and YNNKEL (reference sequence). DNA for the CDR3: TGTGCCAGCACCCCGGGGGTAGGGCCTAATTCACCCCTCCACTTT. Translated: CASTPGVGPNSPLHF.

This clone was picked up one time. This sequence joins TRBV30 and TRBJ1-3; 9 bases fit TRBD1. Germline V CDR1 and CDR2: GTSNPN, SVGIG (reference sequence). The CDR3 spans 14 residues. The trim removed 1 base at V and 7 bases at J, leaving 5 bases unmatched. The CDR3: CAWSDDRGWNTIYF. As DNA, the CDR3 is TGTGCCTGGAGTGACGACAGGGGGTGGAACACCATATATTTT. The full variable domain, rest sourced from reference TRBV30 and TRBJ1-3, is SQTIHQWPATLVQPVGSPLSLECTVEGTSNPNLYWYRQAAGRGLQLLFYSVGIGQISSEVPQNLSASRPQDRQFILSSKKLLLSDSGFYLCAWSDDRGWNTIYFGEGSWLTVV.

The V call is TRBV7-9, the J call TRBJ1-1; unclear D gene. There are 12 residues in the CDR3. The germline gives CDR1 SEHNR, CDR2 FQNEAQ (reference sequence). V was pared by 5 bases and J by 3 bases, with 7 bases between. CDR3 nucleotides: TGTGCCAGCAGCCTGAGTTACACTGAAGCTTTCTTT. Residues: CASSLSYTEAFF. The variable domain in full, with the rest retrieved from reference TRBV7-9 and TRBJ1-1, is DTGVSQNPRHKITKRGQNVTFRCDPISEHNRLYWYRQTLGQGPEFLTYFQNEAQLEKSRLLSDRFSAERPKGSFSTLEIQRTEQGDSAMYLCASSLSYTEAFFGQGTRLTVV.

The rearrangement links TRBV4-2 to TRBJ1-5; D possibly corresponds to TRBD1 (6 bases). Germline V gene lookup returns CDR1 LGHNA and CDR2 YNFKEQ. The CDR3 contains 21 residues. Trimming cost V 4 bases and J 0 bases, with 28 bases left between them. CDR3 sequence reads: CASSRSRTRGNSLYSNQPQHF. CDR3 nucleotide sequence: TGTGCCAGCAGCCGATCGCGAACCAGGGGAAATTCGCTCTATAGCAATCAGCCCCAGCATTTT.

The gene calls are TRBV30 and TRBJ2-2; TRBD2 agrees at 11 bases. V lost 5 bases and J lost 7; bases outside the gene matches: 6. This CDR3 is built from 14 residues. Germline-derived CDR1 and CDR2 are GTSNPN and SVGIG (reference sequence). The CDR3 nucleotides are TGTGCCTGGGCACCGGGACTAGCGGTCGGGGAGCTGTTTTTT. This translates into CAWAPGLAVGELFF.

There are a few counts of this clone. The chain recombines TRBV19 with TRBJ1-1, with 7 bases lining up with TRBD1. From germline, CDR1 is LNHDA and CDR2 SQIVND (reference sequence). The CDR3 has 12 amino acids. The J segment lost 8 bases and the V segment lost 3 bases, leaving 3 bases of the junction unmatched. DNA of the CDR3: TGTGCCAGTAGTATCTTGGACAGGGAAGCTTTCTTT. As protein: CASSILDREAFF.

The gene calls are TRBV4-1 and TRBJ1-1; D possibly corresponds to TRBD1 (5 bases). V lost 6 bases to trimming and J lost 1 base, with 12 bases between them. Germline-derived CDR1 and CDR2 are MGHRA and YSYEKL. CDR3 size: 14 residues. The CDR3 DNA is TGCGCCAGCAGGCGGGGGATATCGAACACTGAAGCTTTCTTT. The encoded protein is CASRRGISNTEAFF.

This rearrangement joins TRBV7-2 to TRBJ1-1, with TRBD1 identical over 7 bases. The germline CDR1 and CDR2 sequences are SGHTA and FQGNSA. The V and J ends lost 6 bases and 2 bases, in that order; junction bases with no gene match: 9. This CDR3 is 15 amino acids long. The CDR3 coding sequence is TGTGCCAGCAGTTACCGTACAGGGGACAACACTGAAGCTTTCTTT. Its protein is CASSYRTGDNTEAFF.

The rearrangement joins TRBV2 to TRBJ2-5; 10 bases line up with TRBD1. The germline V gene encodes CDR1 SNHLY and CDR2 FYNNEI. The ends lost 4 bases at V and 3 bases at J; junction bases unmatched: 2. The CDR3 loop spans 14 amino acids. CDR3: CASSVGTGEETQYF. In nucleotides, the CDR3 is TGTGCCAGCAGTGTTGGGACAGGGGAAGAGACCCAGTACTTC.

This clone has just a few counts. This chain connects TRBV5-1 to TRBJ1-2; 8 bases agree with TRBD1. The CDR3 totals 13 residues. CDR1 is SGHRS and CDR2 is YFSETQ in the germline V gene. The J segment lost 4 bases and the V segment lost 5 bases, leaving 4 bases of the junction unmatched. This CDR3 reads CASRDRASYGYTF. Written as DNA, the CDR3 is TGCGCCAGCAGGGACAGGGCTAGCTATGGCTACACCTTC.

The chain is built from TRBV5-1 and TRBJ2-5; TRBD2 is a possible D gene (6 bases). The CDR3 length is 15 residues. V lost 4 bases and J lost 2, with 15 bases in between. The germline gives CDR1 SGHRS, CDR2 YFSETQ. This chain's CDR3 is CASSVLRDSQETQYF. The DNA for the CDR3 is TGCGCCAGCAGCGTACTCCGGGACTCGCAAGAGACCCAGTACTTC.

The chain is built from TRBV10-3 and TRBJ2-2; 8 bases match TRBD2. The CDR3 is 16 amino acids. V lost 5 bases, J lost 0 bases, and 5 bases stayed unmatched. Germline CDR1 reads ENHRY; CDR2 reads SYGVKD. DNA of the CDR3: TGTGCCATCAGTCCCCGGGGGGGCGCGAACACCGGGGAGCTGTTTTTT. Amino acids: CAISPRGGANTGELFF.

V and J are TRBV7-2 and TRBJ2-1; 11 bases are shared with TRBD2. Germline CDR1 reads SGHTA; CDR2 reads FQGNSA. The CDR3 spans 14 residues. The V segment lost 3 bases and the J segment 7 bases; nucleotides outside the gene matches: 2. The CDR3 reads CASSFTSGSNEQFF. CDR3 DNA: TGTGCCAGCAGCTTTACTAGCGGGAGTAATGAGCAGTTCTTC.

The chain is built from TRBV5-1 and TRBJ2-7; tentatively, D is TRBD2 (5 bases). Germline V gene data show CDR1 as SGHRS and CDR2 as YFSETQ. Between the trimmed V and J ends, which lost 0 bases and 2 bases, there was a span of 9 bases. The CDR3 extends over 14 amino acids. The CDR3 loop reads CASSLGGGTYEQYF. DNA of the CDR3: TGCGCCAGCAGCTTGGGAGGAGGAACCTACGAGCAGTACTTC.

This clone was seen a few times. The chain has TRBV10-3 and TRBJ1-1, with 8 bases identical to TRBD1. CDR1 and CDR2 from the germline V gene are ENHRY and SYGVKD. This CDR3 comprises 14 residues. The V gene end was trimmed by 10 bases and the J gene end by 1 base; junction bases not matched to a gene: 8. CDR3 in DNA: TGTGCCACCTCGGGACAGGCTGCGAACACTGAAGCTTTCTTT. This gives the protein CATSGQAANTEAFF.

This clone occurred once. The chain couples TRBV6-6 to TRBJ2-5; 7 bases are a match to TRBD2. This CDR3 region has 16 residues. Germline values: CDR1 MNHNY, CDR2 SVGAGI (reference sequence). V shed 5 bases and J 4 bases; nucleotides not matched to a gene: 13. CDR3 sequence reads: CASSPFGLAAGETQYF. The CDR3 coding sequence is TGTGCCAGCAGTCCCTTTGGGCTAGCGGCCGGAGAGACCCAGTACTTC.